This T cell receptor (beta chain) was identified during a study of radiotherapy plus CTLA-4 blockade in lung cancer. Generated by immunoSEQ multiplex PCR, the TCRdb table keeps only in-frame clones and is missing some. The sample has about 14,000 clones, 70% to 90% seen once. CDR1 SQVTM and CDR2 ANQGSEA come from the germline V gene. V lost 1 base and J lost 6, with 10 bases in between. This CDR3 is 12 amino acids long. This clonotype originated in a human donor with non-small cell lung cancer that progressed on radiotherapy plus ipilimumab. Some clones in this sample may be carry-over from other donors' samples. The chain couples TRBV29-1 to TRBJ2-7; no clear D gene. The sample was peripheral blood, taken from a patient treated with radiotherapy plus ipilimumab. Here the CDR3 reads CSVEGALGEQYF. Here the CDR3 DNA reads TGCAGCGTTGAAGGGGCATTAGGCGAGCAGTACTTC.